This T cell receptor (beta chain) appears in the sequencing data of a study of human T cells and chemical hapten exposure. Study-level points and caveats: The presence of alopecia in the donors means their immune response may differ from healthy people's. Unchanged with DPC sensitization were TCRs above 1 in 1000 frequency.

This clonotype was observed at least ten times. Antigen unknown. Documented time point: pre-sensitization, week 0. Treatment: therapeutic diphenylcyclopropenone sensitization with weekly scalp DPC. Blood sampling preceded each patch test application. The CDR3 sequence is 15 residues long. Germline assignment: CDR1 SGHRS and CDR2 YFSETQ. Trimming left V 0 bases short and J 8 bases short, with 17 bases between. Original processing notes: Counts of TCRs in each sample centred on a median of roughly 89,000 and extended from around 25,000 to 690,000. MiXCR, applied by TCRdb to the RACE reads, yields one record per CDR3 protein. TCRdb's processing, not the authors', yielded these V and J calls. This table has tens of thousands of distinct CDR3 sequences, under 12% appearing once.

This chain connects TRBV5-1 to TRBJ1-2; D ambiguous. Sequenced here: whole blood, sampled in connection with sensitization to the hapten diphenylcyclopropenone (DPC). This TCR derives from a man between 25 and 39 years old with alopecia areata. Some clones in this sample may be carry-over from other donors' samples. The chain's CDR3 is CASSLDGVASRGYTF. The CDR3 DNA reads TGCGCCAGCAGCTTGGATGGGGTAGCGTCGAGAGGCTACACCTTC.